These 10 T cell receptor beta chains were all obtained from the same sample, sequenced in a study of blood T cells in healthy people across ages. The use of a sample-barcoded 5' primer and a J-beta primer mix characterized a second PCR of roughly 7 to 11 cycles. TCRdb reprocessed the 5' RACE reads with MiXCR, giving one entry per CDR3 protein. There are roughly 700,000 distinct CDR3 sequences in the sample; about 52% occur only once, and under 35% lies in the top ten. The sequenced sample consisted of blood. All receptors come from an older woman in good health.

The chain combines TRBV3-1 with TRBJ1-1; no reliable D call. This CDR3 contains 15 residues. V was cut by 4 bases and J by 3 bases, with 15 bases left in between. CDR1 is LGHDT and CDR2 is YNNKEL in the germline V gene (reference sequence). CDR3 amino acids: CASSRGWVGDTEAFF. CDR3 bases: TGTGCCAGCAGCCGAGGTTGGGTTGGTGACACTGAAGCTTTCTTT.

Written as DNA, the CDR3 is TGCAGTGCTAGGGGGGGACCGGAGCAGTTCTTC. Protein product: CSARGGPEQFF. The J gene is TRBJ2-1, the V gene TRBV20-1, with D maybe TRBD2 (6 bases). Between the trimmed V and J ends, which lost 3 bases and 10 bases, there was a span of 10 bases. This CDR3 contains 11 residues. CDR1 is DFQATT and CDR2 is SNEGSKA in the germline V gene (reference sequence).

The chain has TRBV6-6 and TRBJ1-2, with D possibly matching TRBD1 (5 bases). The CDR3 contains 15 residues. Trimming stripped 7 bases from V and 1 base from J, with 16 bases between. Germline V lookup: CDR1 MNHNY, CDR2 SVGAGI (reference sequence). CDR3 sequence reads: CASIKGHELNYGYTF. CDR3 bases: TGTGCCAGCATCAAAGGACATGAGCTTAACTATGGCTACACCTTC.

This clonotype was seen a handful of times. V usage is TRBV3-1 and J usage is TRBJ2-7; 12 bases are shared with TRBD2. Germline CDR1 and CDR2: LGHDT and YNNKEL (reference sequence). The CDR3 covers 17 residues. V dropped 4 bases and J dropped 3; count of bases not matched to a gene: 10. CDR3 sequence reads: CASSPGLLTSGSYEQYF. The CDR3, as DNA: TGTGCCAGCAGCCCGGGACTCTTGACTAGCGGGAGCTACGAGCAGTACTTC.

V is TRBV20-1 and J is TRBJ1-4; D unclear. Per the germline V gene, CDR1 is DFQATT and CDR2 is SNEGSKA (reference sequence). The CDR3 loop spans 12 amino acids. V was clipped by 6 bases and J by 8 bases, with 13 bases between them. CDR3 region: CSASEGWEKLFF. The CDR3 coding sequence is TGCAGTGCATCCGAAGGGTGGGAAAAACTGTTTTTT.

The sample holds a few counts of this clonotype. The chain employs TRBV20-1 and TRBJ1-4, with TRBD1 matching 7 bases. CDR3 size: 13 residues. The J segment lost 5 bases and the V segment lost 6 bases, leaving 6 bases of the junction unmatched. Germline V gene lookup returns CDR1 DFQATT and CDR2 SNEGSKA (reference sequence). CDR3 DNA sequence: TGCAGTGCAGGGACGGGACAGAATGAAAAACTGTTTTTT. It translates to CSAGTGQNEKLFF.

As concerns this clonotype: Being one base from a much bigger clone, this may be a read error. The chain employs TRBV29-1 and TRBJ2-5; D might be TRBD2 (5 bases). This CDR3 contains 12 residues. CDR1 and CDR2 (germline): SQVTM, ANQGSEA. V was cut by 6 bases and J by 4 bases, with 12 bases left in between. DNA of the CDR3: TGCAGCGTGCTGGGGAGACCAGAGACCCAGTACTTC. It is translated as CSVLGRPETQYF.

This sequence joins TRBV7-2 and TRBJ1-2, with D possibly matching TRBD1 (5 bases). The CDR3 is 12 residues long. In germline, CDR1 is SGHTA, CDR2 FQGNSA. The ends were cut back, 2 bases at V and 7 bases at J, with 8 bases in the middle. The CDR3 is CASSLQGAGYTF. The CDR3 DNA sequence: TGTGCCAGCAGCTTACAAGGGGCTGGCTACACCTTC.

This chain joins TRBV6-5 and TRBJ2-7, with D perhaps assigned TRBD1 or TRBD2 (5 bases each). Per the germline V gene, CDR1 is MNHEY and CDR2 is SVGAGI. There are 15 residues in the CDR3. Trimming removed 6 bases from V and 2 bases from J, with 17 bases in between. This chain's CDR3 is CASSPGTANTYEQYF. CDR3 DNA: TGTGCCAGCAGCCCCGGGACGGCCAATACCTACGAGCAGTACTTC.

The rearrangement uses TRBV20-1 and TRBJ1-4; D unclear. Germline lookup yields CDR1 DFQATT and CDR2 SNEGSKA (reference sequence). The CDR3 runs 13 residues. CDR3 DNA sequence: TGCGGAGCGGACGGGAGGGAAGGTGAAAAACTGTTTTTT. As protein: CGADGREGEKLFF.